This T cell receptor (beta chain) derives from a study of OX40 agonist ivuxolimab in advanced cancers. Findings and caveats of the study: With doses of 0.1 to 3.0 mg/kg, CD4+ and CD8+ blood T cells had undergone clonal expansion by week 6.

A remark on this clone: No antigen is known for it.

Profiled with immunoSEQ multiplex PCR; TCRdb holds only in-frame clones, not every one. The sample has around 70,000 clones; roughly nine tenths are singletons. The CDR3 extends over 13 amino acids. Trimming at V came to 5 bases and at J to 12 bases, leaving 8 bases not matched to a gene. CDR1 and CDR2 from the germline V gene are SGHNT and YENEEA. The receptor's source is an adult with an advanced solid tumor such as melanoma, head and neck, liver or kidney cancer. The sequencing here drew on CD4+ or CD8+ T cells sorted from blood, taken in a trial of the OX40 agonist ivuxolimab. The rearrangement joins TRBV11-3 to TRBJ1-4, with TRBD1 identical over 8 bases. CDR3 region: CASSQTGADELFF. CDR3 nucleotide sequence: TGTGCCAGCAGCCAGACAGGGGCCGACGAACTGTTTTTT.